The text below deals with one T cell receptor beta chain. These data originate in a study of shared clonotypes between healthy human individuals. Some clones are missing from TCRdb's copy, which holds only in-frame ones; the method was immunoSEQ multiplex PCR. The repertoire holds 980,000 or so clones, approximately 80% seen once, with about 1.5% in the top ten. Sequenced input: memory CD4+ T cells sorted from blood. Indicated subset: CD45RA-negative fraction. This clonotype was obtained from a man aged 18 to 30 in good health.

Here the CDR3 reads CAWSVSGDNQPQHF. The CDR3 DNA sequence: TGTGCCTGGAGTGTATCCGGAGACAATCAGCCCCAGCATTTT. The chain links TRBV30 to TRBJ1-5, with D unclear. The CDR3 is 14 residues long. The germline V and J ends were trimmed by 0 bases and 3 bases, with 9 bases remaining between them. The germline V gene encodes CDR1 GTSNPN and CDR2 SVGIG (reference sequence).